Listed below are T cell receptor beta chains from one sample, sequenced in a study of T cell repertoires in cytomegalovirus infection. No antigens are known for them. MiXCR, run by TCRdb on the reads, gives a single entry per CDR3 protein. The sample records roughly 340,000 distinct CDR3 sequences, about 27% being singletons. Sequenced here: cultured PBMCs, sampled from culture after CMV antigen stimulation. All receptors come from a human donor in good health (CMV status not recorded). Some clones in this sample may be carry-over from other donors' samples. CDR3s include the opening cysteine and the closing phenylalanine or tryptophan. Fields, in order: CDR3 protein, V gene, J gene.

CDR3aa: CASSTHRSGKYNEQFF
v_gene: TRBV28
j_gene: TRBJ2-1

CDR3aa: CASSYPLTGVTGELFF
v_gene: TRBV6-2/TRBV6-3
j_gene: TRBJ2-2

CDR3aa: CASSPVRGNQPQHF
v_gene: TRBV7-2
j_gene: TRBJ1-5

CDR3aa: CASSSGGFGLNTGELFF
v_gene: TRBV28
j_gene: TRBJ2-2

CDR3aa: CASSSAVHREKLFF
v_gene: TRBV7-8
j_gene: TRBJ1-4

CDR3aa: CASSPQAGNNEQFF
v_gene: TRBV14
j_gene: TRBJ2-1

CDR3aa: CASSLGFRTSGYNEQFF
v_gene: TRBV5-4
j_gene: TRBJ2-1

CDR3aa: CASTAGGEVGNEQFF
v_gene: TRBV19
j_gene: TRBJ2-1

CDR3aa: CASSQSSGGTDTQYF
v_gene: TRBV23-1
j_gene: TRBJ2-3

CDR3aa: CASSPRGYNEQFF
v_gene: TRBV7-2
j_gene: TRBJ2-1

CDR3aa: CASSLFPGTGELFF
v_gene: TRBV5-1
j_gene: TRBJ2-2

CDR3aa: CASSTAQTGGTEAFF
v_gene: TRBV7-6
j_gene: TRBJ1-1

CDR3aa: CASSQSSVQRERDEQFF
v_gene: TRBV4-2
j_gene: TRBJ2-1

CDR3aa: CASSSHRADAGTDTQYF
v_gene: TRBV9
j_gene: TRBJ2-3

CDR3aa: CAVSGGKSNQPQHF
v_gene: TRBV2
j_gene: TRBJ1-5

CDR3aa: CASSSRLAKNIQYF
v_gene: TRBV11-2
j_gene: TRBJ2-4

CDR3aa: CSVSVGIGGWGETQYF
v_gene: TRBV29-1
j_gene: TRBJ2-5

CDR3aa: CATSPGMAQYF
v_gene: TRBV19
j_gene: TRBJ2-3

CDR3aa: CASSSLGTPGRNQPQHF
v_gene: TRBV7-2
j_gene: TRBJ1-5

CDR3aa: CASRLAGDTGELFF
v_gene: TRBV5-4
j_gene: TRBJ2-2

CDR3aa: CASSLERGLAGDNEQFF
v_gene: TRBV11-1
j_gene: TRBJ2-1

CDR3aa: CASSTTGVVEKLFF
v_gene: TRBV12-3/TRBV12-4
j_gene: TRBJ1-4

CDR3aa: CASSLSGANYEQYF
v_gene: TRBV27
j_gene: TRBJ2-7

CDR3aa: CASSLEGGRVADTQYF
v_gene: TRBV5-1
j_gene: TRBJ2-3

CDR3aa: CASSFPSETQYF
v_gene: TRBV12-3/TRBV12-4
j_gene: TRBJ2-5

CDR3aa: CSASPGPGYTF
v_gene: TRBV20-1
j_gene: TRBJ1-2

CDR3aa: CASTQTGDTEAFF
v_gene: TRBV6-6
j_gene: TRBJ1-1

CDR3aa: CASSPFTGYPEAFF
v_gene: TRBV2
j_gene: TRBJ1-1

CDR3aa: CASSQGGVGVLNTEAFF
v_gene: TRBV11-2
j_gene: TRBJ1-1

CDR3aa: CASSQTGGKGAPQYF
v_gene: TRBV25-1
j_gene: TRBJ2-3

CDR3aa: CASSLEGMLENSPLHF
v_gene: TRBV7-8
j_gene: TRBJ1-6

CDR3aa: CATSDPQGEAFF
v_gene: TRBV24-1
j_gene: TRBJ1-1

CDR3aa: CSVEPTGVTDTQYF
v_gene: TRBV29-1
j_gene: TRBJ2-3

CDR3aa: CASSLALDRGRDGYTF
v_gene: TRBV7-8
j_gene: TRBJ1-2

CDR3aa: CASSLEQGHMEAFF
v_gene: TRBV12-3/TRBV12-4
j_gene: TRBJ1-1

CDR3aa: CASSPTAATEAFF
v_gene: TRBV18
j_gene: TRBJ1-1

CDR3aa: CASSEEGITEAFF
v_gene: TRBV2
j_gene: TRBJ1-1

CDR3aa: CASSKPGPGGQETQYF
v_gene: TRBV11-3
j_gene: TRBJ2-5

CDR3aa: CASSYLQGKFGNEQFF
v_gene: TRBV6-5
j_gene: TRBJ2-1

CDR3aa: CAISETGNTEAFF
v_gene: TRBV10-3
j_gene: TRBJ1-1

CDR3aa: CASRLGQLNEKLFF
v_gene: TRBV7-9
j_gene: TRBJ1-4

CDR3aa: CASRPTATNEKLFF
v_gene: TRBV25-1
j_gene: TRBJ1-4

CDR3aa: CASSSLAERPDTQYF
v_gene: TRBV28
j_gene: TRBJ2-3

CDR3aa: CASSFMVENQPQHF
v_gene: TRBV7-2
j_gene: TRBJ1-5

CDR3aa: CTSSTSTSGDTDTQYF
v_gene: TRBV19
j_gene: TRBJ2-3

CDR3aa: CASSNSLATKETQYF
v_gene: TRBV6-1
j_gene: TRBJ2-5

CDR3aa: CASSYGTGGSQPQHF
v_gene: TRBV7-2
j_gene: TRBJ1-5

CDR3aa: CASSLGRSTDTEAFF
v_gene: TRBV7-9
j_gene: TRBJ1-1

CDR3aa: CASSLGLASGGELFF
v_gene: TRBV7-2
j_gene: TRBJ2-2

CDR3aa: CASSFQQGGYSNQPQHF
v_gene: TRBV12-3/TRBV12-4
j_gene: TRBJ1-5

CDR3aa: CSASKGGRVHEQYF
v_gene: TRBV20-1
j_gene: TRBJ2-7

CDR3aa: CASSLQTSGRDSYNEQFF
v_gene: TRBV7-4
j_gene: TRBJ2-1